The present T cell receptor beta chain was sequenced within a study of CD8 T cells in ankylosing spondylitis. This clonotype was detected only a few times. CDR1 and CDR2 from the germline V gene are MDHEN and SYDVKM. V lost 2 bases, J lost 7 bases, and 9 bases lay in between. This CDR3 region has 14 residues. MiXCR, run by TCRdb on the 5' RACE reads, gives a single entry per CDR3 protein. In the table there are tens of thousands of distinct CDR3 sequences, about 27% of which are singletons. Sequences were obtained from blood, either unsorted or a sorted T cell fraction (not recorded which). This receptor was taken from a male donor with ankylosing spondylitis or in good health (not recorded which). The genes are TRBV28 and TRBJ1-6, with unresolved D. The CDR3 DNA reads as TGTGCCAGCAGTTTAGACAAGGTGAATTCACCCCTCCACTTT. Encoded protein: CASSLDKVNSPLHF.